This T cell receptor (beta chain) derives from a study of CD8 T cells in ankylosing spondylitis. Points from the study as a whole: Disease-linked clones were reportedly significantly enriched in matched ankylosing spondylitis synovial fluid. About 8 highly homologous variants made up a TCR beta motif that seemed to typify ankylosing spondylitis blood.

In this sample, this clonotype turned up many times. The antigen is undetermined. J gave up 6 bases and V 3 bases, and 7 bases lay outside the gene matches. Germline CDR1 is KGHDR and CDR2 is SFDVKD. The CDR3 is made up of 16 amino acids. TCRdb re-called the 5' RACE reads through MiXCR, storing one row per CDR3 protein. This sample has fewer than 250,000 distinct CDR3 sequences, with more than 9% found just once. The J gene is TRBJ2-2, the V gene TRBV24-1; 9 positions match TRBD1. This TCR derives from a male donor with ankylosing spondylitis or in good health (not recorded which). Sequenced material: blood, either unsorted or a sorted T cell fraction (not recorded which). CDR3 amino acids: CATSDVGQGTPGELFF. The CDR3, as DNA: TGTGCCACCAGTGATGTCGGACAGGGGACCCCCGGGGAGCTGTTTTTT.